This entry concerns a single T cell receptor (beta chain). Trimming left V 5 bases short and J 0 bases short, with 14 bases between. The CDR3 runs to 15 residues. CDR1 and CDR2 (germline): MNHEY, SVGEGT. Some clones are missing from TCRdb's copy, which holds only in-frame ones; the method was immunoSEQ multiplex PCR. This sample has around 300,000 clones; 80% to 90% occur once, and the top ten carry 1%. This sample is part of a study of blood T cell repertoires in COVID-19. This receptor was obtained from a man aged 45 to 65 with active or convalescent COVID-19. The source material was peripheral blood. The chain carries TRBV6-2 or TRBV6-3 and TRBJ2-7, with D possibly matching TRBD1 (5 bases). Here the CDR3 reads CASSTRQITSYEQYF. Here the CDR3 DNA reads TGTGCCAGCAGTACCCGACAGATAACCTCCTACGAGCAGTACTTC.